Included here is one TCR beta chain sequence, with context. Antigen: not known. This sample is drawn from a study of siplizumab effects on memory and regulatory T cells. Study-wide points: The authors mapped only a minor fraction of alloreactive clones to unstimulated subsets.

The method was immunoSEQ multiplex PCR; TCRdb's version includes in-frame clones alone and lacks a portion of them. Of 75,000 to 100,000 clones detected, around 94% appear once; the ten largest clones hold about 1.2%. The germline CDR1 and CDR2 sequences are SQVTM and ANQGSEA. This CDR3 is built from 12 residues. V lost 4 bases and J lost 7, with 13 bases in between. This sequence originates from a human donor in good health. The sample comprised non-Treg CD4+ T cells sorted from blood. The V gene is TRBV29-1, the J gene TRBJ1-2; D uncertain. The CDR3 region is CSVVVPPGGYTF. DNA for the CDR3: TGCAGCGTTGTTGTTCCCCCCGGTGGCTACACCTTC. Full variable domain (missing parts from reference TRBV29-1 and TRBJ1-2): SAVISQKPSRDICQRGTSLTIQCQVDSQVTMMFWYRQQPGQSLTLIATANQGSEATYESGFVIDKFPISRPNLTFSTLTVSNMSPEDSSIYLCSVVVPPGGYTFGSGTRLTVV.